The 6 T cell receptor beta chains presented below share a single source sample, sequenced in a study of blood T cell repertoires in COVID-19. Repertoires were generated with immunoSEQ multiplex PCR, while TCRdb's copy carries only in-frame clones and drops some. The sample yields about 180,000 clones, 70% to 90% seen once. The sample taken for sequencing was peripheral blood. These receptors came from a human donor with active or convalescent COVID-19. The donor label of this sample is uncertain.

A note on this clone: This sample includes further DNA sequences coding for the same CDR3. This chain uses TRBV18 with TRBJ1-3, with D uncertain. Between the trimmed V and J ends, which lost 3 bases and 4 bases, there was a span of 7 bases. Per the germline V gene, CDR1 is KGHSH and CDR2 is LQKENI. This CDR3 has 13 residues. DNA for the CDR3: TGTGCCAGCTCACCTCGGTCCGGAAACACCATATATTTT. Residues: CASSPRSGNTIYF.

The J gene is TRBJ1-5, the V gene TRBV28, with 7 positions matching TRBD1. The CDR3 totals 16 residues. Germline V lookup: CDR1 MDHEN, CDR2 SYDVKM. V gave up 5 bases and J gave up 0 bases; unmatched junction bases: 7. This CDR3 reads CASSPGGIGSNQPQHF. The CDR3 DNA sequence: TGTGCCAGCAGTCCAGGGGGGATCGGTAGCAATCAGCCCCAGCATTTT.

The V and J genes are TRBV3-1 (or the pseudogene TRBV3-2) and TRBJ2-7; D is perhaps TRBD2 (7 bases). Trimming took off 2 bases at V and 1 base at J, with 21 bases between the two ends. Germline V CDR1 and CDR2: LGHDT, YNNKEL (reference sequence). The CDR3 is 18 residues long. Here the CDR3 DNA reads TGTGCCAGCAGCCAATCCGGTGGGGGCGGGAGTCGGTCCTACGAGCAGTACTTC. Translated: CASSQSGGGGSRSYEQYF.

The V and J genes are TRBV27 and TRBJ2-2; TRBD1 might be the D (5 bases). This CDR3 contains 15 residues. Trimming removed 5 bases at V and 0 bases at J, with 10 bases between. Germline assignment: CDR1 MNHEY and CDR2 SMNVEV (reference sequence). The CDR3 DNA reads as TGTGCCAGCAGTAATTACAGGACGAACACCGGGGAGCTGTTTTTT. Translating it yields CASSNYRTNTGELFF.

The chain is built from TRBV7-3 and TRBJ2-5, with D perhaps TRBD1 (5 bases). This CDR3 has 12 amino acids. V lost 1 base to trimming and J lost 5 bases, with 5 bases between them. The germline gives CDR1 SGHTA, CDR2 FQGTGA. The CDR3 loop is CASSLKGETQYF. The CDR3 nucleotides are TGTGCCAGCAGCTTAAAGGGGGAGACCCAGTACTTC.

This clone was observed once. This sequence joins TRBV9 and TRBJ2-2; TRBD1 matches 8 bases. Germline V gene sequence: CDR1 SGDLS, CDR2 YYNGEE. Trimming removed 4 bases from V and 1 base from J; junction bases left unmatched: 9. This CDR3 has 17 amino acids. The CDR3, as DNA: TGTGCCAGCAGCTCCTCGAGGACAGGGAAGAACACCGGGGAGCTGTTTTTT. This sequence encodes CASSSSRTGKNTGELFF.